One and the same sample provided the 20 T cell receptor beta chains below, sequenced in a study of blood T cell repertoires in COVID-19. Sequencing was performed with immunoSEQ multiplex PCR; in TCRdb, only in-frame clones are kept and a portion is missing. The repertoire has about 45,000 clones, about 85% of them found once; the top ten carry around 10%. The source material was peripheral blood. The receptors come from a woman older than 75 with active COVID-19.

The rearrangement links TRBV3-1 (or the pseudogene TRBV3-2) to TRBJ2-2, with 7 bases identical to TRBD2. CDR1 and CDR2 from the germline V gene are LGHDT and YNNKEL (reference sequence). This CDR3 has 17 residues. Trimming cost V 3 bases and J 3 bases; bases outside gene matches: 10. The CDR3 sequence: CASSQPLSGAYTGELFF. The DNA of the CDR3 is TGTGCCAGCAGCCAGCCGCTGAGCGGGGCTTACACCGGGGAGCTGTTTTTT.

This rearrangement joins TRBV25-1 to TRBJ1-1; the D gene is possibly TRBD1 (5 bases). The CDR3 totals 13 residues. Germline assignment: CDR1 MGHDK and CDR2 SYGVNS. V lost 6 bases, J lost 1 base, and 9 bases lay in between. The CDR3 sequence is CASRGDSNTEAFF. The CDR3 nucleotides are TGTGCCAGCAGGGGGGACTCGAACACTGAAGCTTTCTTT.

The gene calls are TRBV5-1 and TRBJ1-1; 7 nucleotides agree with TRBD1. CDR3 length: 12 amino acids. V dropped 6 bases and J dropped 5; count of bases not matched to a gene: 4. Per germline, CDR1 SGHRS and CDR2 YFSETQ. CDR3 DNA: TGCGCCAGCAAGACAGGGACAACTGAAGCTTTCTTT. Amino acids: CASKTGTTEAFF.

This rearrangement joins TRBV28 to TRBJ2-5; 11 nucleotides line up with TRBD2. Germline assignment: CDR1 MDHEN and CDR2 SYDVKM. The trim removed 4 bases at V and 2 bases at J, leaving 3 bases unmatched. This CDR3 is built from 15 residues. CDR3 in DNA: TGTGCCAGCAGTTCTAGCGGGGGGCCTCAAGAGACCCAGTACTTC. It specifies CASSSSGGPQETQYF.

The V and J genes are TRBV7-8 and TRBJ1-1; 10 positions agree with TRBD1. V trimming: 5 bases; J trimming: 1 base; junction bases outside the gene matches: 7. CDR1 and CDR2 from the germline V gene are SGHVS and FQNEAQ. This CDR3 contains 16 residues. The CDR3 spells CASSHRQGAWNTEAFF. CDR3 DNA sequence: TGTGCCAGCAGCCACCGACAGGGGGCTTGGAACACTGAAGCTTTCTTT. The entire variable domain, with the rest obtained from reference TRBV7-8 and TRBJ1-1, is as follows: GAGVSQSPRYKVAKRGQDVALRCDPISGHVSLFWYQQALGQGPEFLTYFQNEAQLDKSGLPSDRFFAERPEGSVSTLKIQRTQQEDSAVYLCASSHRQGAWNTEAFFGQGTRLTVV.

The gene calls are TRBV27 and TRBJ1-2; maybe TRBD1 (6 bases). V lost 6 bases, J lost 3 bases, and 14 bases lay in between. This CDR3 has 14 amino acids. Germline lookup yields CDR1 MNHEY and CDR2 SMNVEV (reference sequence). Here the CDR3 reads CASSRTQGYYGYTF. The CDR3 DNA sequence: TGTGCCAGCAGCAGAACACAGGGCTACTATGGCTACACCTTC.

The V gene is TRBV24-1, the J gene TRBJ1-2; no clear D gene. This CDR3 is built from 14 residues. Trimming left V 5 bases short and J 0 bases short, with 9 bases between. Germline V lookup: CDR1 KGHDR, CDR2 SFDVKD. In nucleotides, the CDR3 is TGTGCCACCAGTGGGGCAGGCACTAACTATGGCTACACCTTC. Translation: CATSGAGTNYGYTF.

This chain uses TRBV7-9 with TRBJ2-5; 12 nucleotides align to TRBD2. V was clipped by 4 bases and J by 7 bases; unmatched bases: 4. Germline V gene sequence: CDR1 SEHNR, CDR2 FQNEAQ (reference sequence). The CDR3 extends over 14 amino acids. The CDR3 coding sequence is TGTGCCAGCAGCTGGACTAGCGGGGAGGGGACCCAGTACTTC. It codes for CASSWTSGEGTQYF. The full variable domain, its missing parts supplied by reference TRBV7-9 and TRBJ2-5, is DTGVSQNPRHKITKRGQNVTFRCDPISEHNRLYWYRQTLGQGPEFLTYFQNEAQLEKSRLLSDRFSAERPKGSFSTLEIQRTEQGDSAMYLCASSWTSGEGTQYFGPGTRLLVL.

V gene TRBV21-1 combines with J gene TRBJ2-5; TRBD2 reflects the table's D call only, with no check against the DNA. TRBV21-1 is a pseudogene. The CDR3 runs 15 residues. CDR3 residues: CASSKTAENQETQYF. CDR3 in DNA: TGTGCCAGCAGCAAAACTGCGGAAAATCAAGAGACCCAGTACTTC.

This clone was counted once. The rearrangement joins TRBV5-4 to TRBJ2-6; no definite D call. Germline V gene lookup returns CDR1 SGHNT and CDR2 YYREEE (reference sequence). V shed 4 bases and J shed 0 bases, with 8 bases lying between them. This CDR3 comprises 15 residues. This chain's CDR3 is CASSTRSSGANVLTF. For the CDR3, the DNA is TGTGCCAGCAGCACCCGGAGCTCTGGGGCCAACGTCCTGACTTTC.

The V gene is TRBV23-1, the J gene TRBJ2-5; TRBD1 aligns across 8 bases. TRBV23-1 belongs to the ORF category, with a function that is uncertain. V dropped 5 bases and J dropped 5; count of bases not matched to a gene: 7. This CDR3 has 14 amino acids. The CDR3 coding sequence is TGCGCCAGCAGTAGACAGGGGTCGGGGGAGACCCAGTACTTC. Amino acid sequence: CASSRQGSGETQYF.

This chain connects TRBV6-1 to TRBJ2-1, with TRBD1 as a possible D gene (6 bases). Germline CDR1 and CDR2: MNHNS and SASEGT. CDR3 size: 15 residues. With 2 bases removed from V and 5 bases from J, the gap between germline ends came to 13 bases. CDR3 loop: CASSERARGNNEQFF. CDR3 sequence (DNA): TGTGCCAGCAGTGAAAGGGCCAGGGGTAACAATGAGCAGTTCTTC.

The chain joins TRBV9 to TRBJ1-1; D perhaps matches TRBD1 (5 bases). Germline values: CDR1 SGDLS, CDR2 YYNGEE. V was shortened by 4 bases and J by 1 base, with 8 bases between the two germline ends. This CDR3 comprises 13 residues. The CDR3 sequence: CASSSGGNTEAFF. CDR3 bases: TGTGCCAGCAGCAGCGGGGGGAACACTGAAGCTTTCTTT.

The chain links TRBV5-6 to TRBJ2-7, with 9 bases fitting TRBD1. The junction had 13 bases not matched to a gene; V was cut back by 3 bases and J by 9 bases. The CDR3 sequence is 15 residues long. Germline V gene lookup returns CDR1 SGHDT and CDR2 YYEEEE. Here the CDR3 DNA reads TGTGCCAGCAGCTCGGGACCGGGACAGGGCTTCGGGCAGTACTTC. Translating gives CASSSGPGQGFGQYF.

The chain is built from TRBV12-3 or TRBV12-4 and TRBJ1-2, with 8 bases that match TRBD1. V was clipped by 7 bases and J by 8 bases; unmatched bases: 9. CDR3 length: 13 residues. The CDR3 sequence: CASTPDRVLGYTF. The CDR3 bases are TGTGCCAGCACCCCGGACAGGGTTTTAGGCTACACCTTC.

This chain uses TRBV28 with TRBJ1-2; D unclear. Germline V gives CDR1 MDHEN, CDR2 SYDVKM. The CDR3 contains 12 residues. V lost 7 bases, J lost 8 bases, and 14 bases lay in between. CDR3 residues: CASNRGPWGYTF. In DNA, the CDR3 is TGTGCCAGCAACCGGGGTCCCTGGGGCTACACCTTC.

CDR3 DNA: TGTGCCAGCGCTGAGGGAGGTCAGCCCCAGCATTTT. Protein: CASAEGGQPQHF. The chain is built from TRBV28 and TRBJ1-5; D is unclear. The V and J ends lost 8 bases and 6 bases respectively, with 11 bases between them. This CDR3 comprises 12 residues. CDR1 is MDHEN, CDR2 SYDVKM, per germline.

V gene TRBV5-6 combines with J gene TRBJ2-1; 10 bases are a match to TRBD2. V lost 0 bases, J lost 15 bases, and 12 bases stayed unmatched. The CDR3 contains 15 residues. Looked up from germline, CDR1 is SGHDT and CDR2 is YYEEEE. The CDR3 here is CASSLEAAGGLRRFF. In DNA, the CDR3 is TGTGCCAGCAGCTTGGAGGCAGCGGGGGGGCTTCGTCGGTTCTTC.

The chain has TRBV5-1 and TRBJ1-1; no definite D call. Per the germline V gene, CDR1 is SGHRS and CDR2 is YFSETQ. The germline V and J ends were trimmed by 0 bases and 6 bases, with 15 bases remaining between them. The CDR3 runs to 15 residues. The CDR3 loop reads CASSLGAPSKAEAFF. The CDR3 nucleotides are TGCGCCAGCAGCTTGGGGGCCCCATCTAAAGCTGAAGCTTTCTTT.

CDR3 in DNA: TGTGCCAGCAGTGATTCCAGGTATGAGCAGTTCTTC. Its protein product is CASSDSRYEQFF. The chain has TRBV6-1 and TRBJ2-1; D remains ambiguous. The CDR3 is 12 amino acids. V gave up 3 bases and J gave up 8 bases, with 8 bases separating them. Germline CDR1 reads MNHNS; CDR2 reads SASEGT.